The 17 T cell receptor beta chains listed next were all sequenced from one sample in a study of T cell responses to AZD1222 COVID-19 vaccine. The repertoire was sequenced with immunoSEQ multiplex PCR; TCRdb's copy has only in-frame clones and lacks some. The repertoire holds just under 90,000 clones, with over 75% as singletons. The sequencing used peripheral blood, collected on day 0 of AZD1222 vaccination. The source is an adult in good health.

This chain uses TRBV19 with TRBJ1-2, with D perhaps matching TRBD1 (5 bases). Trimming shortened V by 7 bases and J by 6 bases, and 21 bases separated the two germline ends. The CDR3 length is 15 residues. CDR1 is LNHDA and CDR2 is SQIVND in the germline V gene (reference sequence). The CDR3 here is CASTKEPTAADGYTF. DNA for the CDR3: TGTGCCAGTACCAAAGAACCGACAGCCGCGGATGGCTACACCTTC.

The chain couples TRBV10-3 to TRBJ1-5; the match to TRBD1 covers 9 bases. V was pared by 3 bases and J by 3 bases, with 6 bases of the junction left unmatched. The V gene's germline CDR1 is ENHRY and CDR2 SYGVKD. The CDR3 runs 16 residues. The CDR3 is CAISETGGRPNQPQHF. DNA for the CDR3: TGTGCCATCAGTGAAACAGGGGGCCGGCCCAATCAGCCCCAGCATTTT.

This chain links TRBV9 with TRBJ2-1, with 9 bases matching TRBD2. The CDR3 is made up of 15 amino acids. Germline-derived CDR1 and CDR2 are SGDLS and YYNGEE. V gave up 3 bases and J gave up 2 bases; unmatched junction bases: 3. The CDR3 loop reads CASSEAGGAYNEQFF. In nucleotides, the CDR3 is TGTGCCAGCAGCGAAGCGGGAGGAGCCTACAATGAGCAGTTCTTC.

The sample holds one count of this clone. This chain connects TRBV30 to TRBJ1-2; weak D call: TRBD1 (6 bases). CDR1 and CDR2 from the germline V gene are GTSNPN and SVGIG (reference sequence). The CDR3 extends over 14 amino acids. V dropped 3 bases and J dropped 4 bases, with 15 bases sitting between them. CDR3 region: CAWRGTPFSYGYTF. CDR3 in DNA: TGTGCCTGGAGGGGGACACCCTTTTCCTATGGCTACACCTTC.

The chain recombines TRBV27 with TRBJ1-2, with a weak D call TRBD1 (6 bases). The V gene lost 0 bases and the J gene lost 6 bases, with 23 bases spanning the gap. The germline CDR1 and CDR2 sequences are MNHEY and SMNVEV (reference sequence). The CDR3 contains 18 residues. CDR3 in DNA: TGTGCCAGCAGTTTATCGGCTCGTGTGGGGGCAGGGGAAGATGGCTACACCTTC. Amino acid sequence: CASSLSARVGAGEDGYTF.

This clone has a handful of counts. The chain carries TRBV6-2 or TRBV6-3 and TRBJ2-3; 8 nucleotides match TRBD1. V lost 0 bases and J lost 0; bases outside the gene matches: 11. Germline CDR1 and CDR2: MNHEY and SVGEGT. This CDR3 spans 19 amino acids. The CDR3 loop reads CASSYSIDPRDRSTDTQYF. For the CDR3, the DNA is TGTGCCAGCAGTTACTCGATTGATCCTCGGGACAGGAGCACAGATACGCAGTATTTT.

The V call is TRBV10-2, the J call TRBJ2-3, with 9 bases fitting TRBD2. Losses at the gene ends were 3 bases for V and 6 bases for J; bases not matched to a gene: 10. Germline lookup yields CDR1 WSHSY and CDR2 SAAADI. This CDR3 spans 16 amino acids. Here the CDR3 reads CASSENLAGAMDTQYF. CDR3 nucleotides: TGCGCCAGCAGTGAAAATTTAGCGGGGGCCATGGATACGCAGTATTTT.

V is TRBV7-2 and J is TRBJ2-1; D is possibly TRBD2 (7 bases). This CDR3 contains 17 residues. Trimming left V 3 bases short and J 4 bases short, with 19 bases between. Germline V CDR1 and CDR2: SGHTA, FQGNSA. CDR3 region: CASSLVSGAGAYNEQFF. Written as DNA, the CDR3 is TGTGCCAGCAGCTTGGTCTCCGGGGCGGGGGCTTACAATGAGCAGTTCTTC.

The V and J genes are TRBV7-3 and TRBJ2-1; no definite D call. Germline CDR1 and CDR2: SGHTA and FQGTGA. Trimming stripped 5 bases from V and 4 bases from J, with 9 bases between. CDR3 length: 13 amino acids. CDR3 loop: CASSPTGYNEQFF. As DNA, the CDR3 is TGTGCCAGCAGCCCGACTGGATACAATGAGCAGTTCTTC.

The V call is TRBV27, the J call TRBJ2-1; 8 bases fit TRBD2. In germline, CDR1 is MNHEY, CDR2 SMNVEV (reference sequence). CDR3 length: 15 amino acids. V gave up 5 bases and J gave up 2 bases; unmatched junction bases: 5. CDR3 region: CASSRGLATYNEQFF. The CDR3 DNA reads TGTGCCAGCAGTAGAGGACTAGCTACCTACAATGAGCAGTTCTTC.

The rearrangement joins TRBV2 to TRBJ2-1; the match to TRBD2 covers 14 bases. This CDR3 is 15 amino acids long. V lost 6 bases, J lost 6 bases, and 4 bases stayed unmatched. In germline, CDR1 is SNHLY, CDR2 FYNNEI. The CDR3 is CASRAGTSGSNEQFF. The CDR3 DNA reads TGTGCCAGCAGGGCCGGGACTAGCGGGAGCAATGAGCAGTTCTTC.

The chain has TRBV28 and TRBJ2-3, with a possible D match to TRBD1 (6 bases). With 4 bases removed from V and 2 bases from J, the gap between germline ends came to 22 bases. This CDR3 has 18 residues. Germline assignment: CDR1 MDHEN and CDR2 SYDVKM. The CDR3 nucleotides read TGTGCCAGCAGTTCGGTGATGGGGGCAGCATCACACACAGATACGCAGTATTTT. Its translation is CASSSVMGAASHTDTQYF.

The chain couples TRBV28 to TRBJ1-5; D is ambiguous. The V end lost 6 bases, the J end lost 3 bases, and 9 bases lay between the germline ends. The V gene's germline CDR1 is MDHEN and CDR2 SYDVKM. This CDR3 has 13 residues. CDR3 region: CASSGRINQPQHF. CDR3 sequence (DNA): TGTGCCAGCAGCGGACGGATCAATCAGCCCCAGCATTTT. Supplemented by reference TRBV28 and TRBJ1-5, the full variable domain reads DVKVTQSSRYLVKRTGEKVFLECVQDMDHENMFWYRQDPGLGLRLIYFSYDVKMKEKGDIPEGYSVSREKKERFSLILESASTNQTSMYLCASSGRINQPQHFGDGTRLSIL.

This clone was observed at least ten times. The chain joins TRBV30 to TRBJ1-1; no definite D call. This CDR3 comprises 13 residues. Germline-derived CDR1 and CDR2 are GTSNPN and SVGIG (reference sequence). With 3 bases removed from V and 3 bases from J, the gap between germline ends came to 11 bases. CDR3 nucleotide sequence: TGTGCCTGGAGCAGCCGTTTTTACACTGAAGCTTTCTTT. Translating it yields CAWSSRFYTEAFF.

The chain links TRBV7-9 to TRBJ1-4; D gene uncertain. Trimming removed 1 base at V and 6 bases at J, with 9 bases between. This CDR3 contains 14 residues. The germline gives CDR1 SEHNR, CDR2 FQNEAQ (reference sequence). The CDR3 DNA reads TGTGCCAGCAGCTTAGGGGCAGCGGATGAAAAACTGTTTTTT. This gives the protein CASSLGAADEKLFF.

V and J are TRBV28 and TRBJ1-1; no definite D call. Germline CDR1 is MDHEN and CDR2 is SYDVKM. CDR3 size: 13 residues. The ends were cut back, 4 bases at V and 7 bases at J, with 13 bases in the middle. Here the CDR3 DNA reads TGTGCCAGCAGTTCGGGTCCCGGCAATGAAGCTTTCTTT. This gives the protein CASSSGPGNEAFF.

J is TRBJ1-5 and V is TRBV13; a possible D gene is TRBD1 (5 bases). Germline lookup yields CDR1 PRHDT and CDR2 FYEKMQ (reference sequence). The CDR3 totals 15 residues. Deletions cut 0 bases from V and 4 bases from J, with 10 bases between. CDR3 nucleotides: TGTGCCAGCAGCTTAGGGGGGACGGGGAATCAGCCCCAGCATTTT. Translated: CASSLGGTGNQPQHF.